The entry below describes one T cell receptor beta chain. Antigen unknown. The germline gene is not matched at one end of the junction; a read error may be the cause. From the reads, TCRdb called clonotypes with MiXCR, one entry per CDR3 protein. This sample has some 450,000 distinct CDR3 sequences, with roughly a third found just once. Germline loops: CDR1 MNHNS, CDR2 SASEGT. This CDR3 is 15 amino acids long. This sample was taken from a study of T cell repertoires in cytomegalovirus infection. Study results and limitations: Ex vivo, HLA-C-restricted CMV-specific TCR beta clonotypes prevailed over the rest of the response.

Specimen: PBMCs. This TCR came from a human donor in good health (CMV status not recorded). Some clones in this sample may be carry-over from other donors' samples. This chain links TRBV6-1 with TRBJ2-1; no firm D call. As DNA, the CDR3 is TGTTCCAGCAGTGAAAACCTCGCCAGAGGCGATGAGCAGTTCTTC. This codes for CSSSENLARGDEQFF.